Here is one TCR beta chain with its context. Its antigen is unidentified. These data are taken from a study of CD8 T cells in ankylosing spondylitis. Broader study findings: Those disease-linked clones were CD8+; they were also relatively rare in peripheral blood. The study looked at matched synovial fluid samples from ankylosing spondylitis patients. Disease-linked clones were reported to be significantly enriched there. A motif in TCR beta, a set of 8 or 9 highly homologous variants, appeared characteristic of ankylosing spondylitis blood.

Germline CDR1 SGHVS, CDR2 FQNEAQ. CDR3 length equals 17 residues. V gave up 5 bases and J gave up 2 bases; unmatched junction bases: 7. With molecular barcodes, quantitative 5'-RACE was used to make the TCR beta libraries. TCRdb reprocessed the 5' RACE reads with MiXCR, giving one entry per CDR3 protein. Here the sample spans over 400,000 distinct CDR3 sequences, around 26% being singletons. The sequence was obtained from a male donor with ankylosing spondylitis. The sequenced sample consisted of blood, either unsorted or a sorted T cell fraction (not recorded which). The V and J genes are TRBV7-8 and TRBJ2-2; TRBD1 matches 11 bases. CDR3 loop: CASSQRTGGLNTGELFF. The CDR3 bases are TGTGCCAGCAGCCAGAGGACAGGGGGCCTTAACACCGGGGAGCTGTTTTTT. The whole variable domain, filled in from reference TRBV7-8 and TRBJ2-2, reads GAGVSQSPRYKVAKRGQDVALRCDPISGHVSLFWYQQALGQGPEFLTYFQNEAQLDKSGLPSDRFFAERPEGSVSTLKIQRTQQEDSAVYLCASSQRTGGLNTGELFFGEGSRLTVL.